This entry describes one T cell receptor beta chain. The entry originates in a study of blood T cell repertoires in COVID-19. Study at large: Collection of acute and convalescent COVID-19 samples took place in the United States, Italy and Spain.

Trimming took 3 bases from V and 13 from J; bases not matched to a gene: 6. Germline CDR1 reads KGHSH; CDR2 reads LQKENI. The CDR3 length is 13 residues. As handled by the study authors: Estimates of nucleated cell counts were drawn from the amplification of reference gene primers. Produced via immunoSEQ multiplex PCR; TCRdb's table is partial and in-frame only. That table is the source of V, J and clone size, and D and trimming were worked out from the DNA. The sample has some 280,000 clones, 80% to 90% seen once. The origin of this receptor is a woman aged 25-40 years with active or convalescent COVID-19. The specimen was peripheral blood. The chain uses TRBV18 and TRBJ1-6, with 7 bases matching TRBD1. CDR3 sequence (DNA): TGTGCCAGCTCACCGCAGACAGGGCCGCCCCTCCACTTT. This encodes CASSPQTGPPLHF.